This TCR beta chain came from a study of OX40 agonist ivuxolimab in advanced cancers. Notes on the study in general: Clones of CD4+ and CD8+ blood T cells grew by week 6 at doses of 0.1 to 3.0 mg/kg.

Germline assignment: CDR1 DFQATT and CDR2 SNEGSKA (reference sequence). V was trimmed by 1 base and J by 13 bases, leaving 13 bases between them. The CDR3 contains 11 residues. In regard to this clone: As yet, its antigen is unknown.

Assay: immunoSEQ multiplex PCR; the TCRdb copy retains only in-frame clones and omits some. The repertoire holds about 38,000 clones, with roughly 80% as singletons. This chain joins TRBV20-1 and TRBJ1-1, with D perhaps matching TRBD1 (5 bases). The sequenced sample was CD4+ or CD8+ T cells sorted from blood, obtained in a trial of the OX40 agonist ivuxolimab. This TCR was sampled from an adult with an advanced solid tumor such as melanoma, head and neck, liver or kidney cancer. The CDR3 DNA follows: TGCAGTGCTAGAGGCGGGGGGGTTGGTTTCTTT. Translation: CSARGGGVGFF.